Listed below are T cell receptor beta chains from one sample, sequenced in a study of CD4 T cells in relation to SARS-CoV-2 and coronaviruses. Here immunoSEQ multiplex PCR was the method, and the copy in TCRdb shows in-frame clones only, minus some. Of 25,000 to 30,000 clones listed, nearly 80% are singletons. No antigen is known for these receptors. The sequencing input was CD4+ T cells from PBMCs, cultured in vitro. The receptors shown here come from a human donor in good health. Each CDR3 is given with its conserved first and last residue.

V	J	CDR3
TRBV10-3	TRBJ2-3	CAIKTGTSTDTQYF
TRBV7-8	TRBJ2-1	CASSEGQGVYEQFF
TRBV9	TRBJ2-1	CASSVDEARNEQFF
TRBV27	TRBJ1-2	CASSSGSDYGYTF
TRBV2	TRBJ2-1	CASSGTSTQFF
TRBV6-2/TRBV6-3	TRBJ1-5	CASSLTGTGHQPQHF
TRBV18	TRBJ1-1	CASSPPSGTGVNTEAFF
TRBV11-2	TRBJ2-1	CASSLVQFLAGGKRNEQFF
TRBV12-3/TRBV12-4	TRBJ1-4	CASKGQVNEKLFF
TRBV19	TRBJ1-1	CASSIPGNTEAFF
TRBV6-5	TRBJ1-1	CASRMGSLNTEAFF
TRBV2	TRBJ1-1	CASTLRDTKNTEAFF
TRBV4-1	TRBJ2-1	CASSEERIISYNEQFF
TRBV4-3	TRBJ2-7	CASSQDLRTGGANEQYF
TRBV3-1/TRBV3-2	TRBJ2-7	CASSQAEGWAYEQYF
TRBV7-3	TRBJ2-7	CASSLRLAGVGEQYF
TRBV10-3	TRBJ1-3	CAIRGDSSGNTIYF
TRBV25-1	TRBJ1-2	CASSVGPAATYGYTF
TRBV11-2	TRBJ2-2	CASSQTRLGGPGELFF
TRBV11-3	TRBJ2-5	CASSLRQGARETQYF
TRBV4-3	TRBJ1-6	CASSRTLSPGTGNNSPLHF
TRBV11-3	TRBJ2-1	CASSLEAYGGNEQFF
TRBV4-2	TRBJ2-6	CASSQDTYGAGANVLTF
TRBV4-2	TRBJ2-5	CASSRIMGRGEEETQYF
TRBV7-2	TRBJ2-1	CASSLRYNEQFF
TRBV4-3	TRBJ2-2	CASSQDTNTGELFF
TRBV5-1	TRBJ2-3	CASSLDSYDTQYF
TRBV6-5	TRBJ1-3	CASSKNEGNTIYF
TRBV7-3	TRBJ2-5	CASSLDSGPPQYF
TRBV23-1	TRBJ1-2	CASSQPRDSSYGYTF
TRBV6-5	TRBJ1-1	CASSPTWEMNTEAFF
TRBV2	TRBJ1-3	CASNRVLDGNTIYF
TRBV24-1	TRBJ1-5	CATSDSPRDGQPQHF
TRBV7-9	TRBJ2-2	CASSLSLIGELFF
TRBV6-5	TRBJ1-6	CASSSPRANSPLHF
TRBV7-3	TRBJ2-3	CASSPRLAGVSGADTQYF
TRBV3-1/TRBV3-2	TRBJ2-7	CASSQAPGTPGEQYF
TRBV9	TRBJ2-5	CASSTHSGETQYF
TRBV10-2	TRBJ1-2	CASRGQAANYGYTF
TRBV2	TRBJ1-4	CASSPGQATNEKLFF
TRBV12-3/TRBV12-4	TRBJ2-1	CASSSGEGNEQFF
TRBV27	TRBJ1-1	CASSFGAYTEAFF
TRBV5-1	TRBJ1-4	CASSLRGRATNEKLFF
TRBV13	TRBJ2-1	CASSAERGGRDEQFF
TRBV11-1	TRBJ2-3	CASSLALVGTDTQYF
TRBV11-2	TRBJ2-6	CASSPWDTWTGANVLTF
TRBV9	TRBJ1-2	CASSVAGEWDYGYTF
TRBV5-8	TRBJ2-3	CASSSRTSGSTDTQYF
TRBV7-9	TRBJ2-7	CASSFSPGTGSYEQYF
TRBV10-2	TRBJ1-6	CASKPGTGSGSYNSPLHF
TRBV9	TRBJ2-1	CASSVDLAGEGGHEQFF
TRBV18	TRBJ1-6	CASAGSDNSPLHF
TRBV7-3	TRBJ2-1	CASSLGVEPSYNEQFF
TRBV5-1	TRBJ2-3	CASSSGSRADTQYF
TRBV28	TRBJ1-6	CASSYRAGGRNSPLHF
TRBV6-5	TRBJ2-3	CASSLTSEGGTQYF
TRBV18	TRBJ2-3	CASSRDQPPSTDTQYF
TRBV4-1	TRBJ2-7	CASSQDRQRNGHEQYF